What follows describes a single T cell receptor (beta chain). Its recognized antigen is unknown. No base quality information exists; no much larger clone differs at one position. The germline ends are 12 bases apart after V is trimmed by 3 bases and J by 6 bases. The CDR3 contains 14 residues, cysteine and phenylalanine counted. Just CDR3 DNA is preserved here, 42 bases in frame from base 1. The germline V gene provides CDR1 LGHNT and CDR2 FRNRAP. TCRbeta CDR3 regions were amplified from genomic DNA by means of the immunoSEQ Assay, a bias-controlled multiplex PCR. Regarding the original processing steps: The number of nucleated cells in each sample was estimated by amplification of reference gene primers within the assay. To quantify the absolute abundance of each unique TCRbeta CDR3 rearrangement, sequence reads were collapsed and filtered. For each sample, productive Simpson clonality was calculated as the square root of Simpson's diversity index across productive rearrangements. The clones in this table, taken by TCRdb from immuneACCESS, are in-frame only. Not every clone is retained; where verified, under half of the shortfall comes from an unresolved V gene, and the cause of the rest is unknown. D and trimming were read from the DNA, whereas the V and J calls and clone size are those reported in that table. Here the sample has some 19,000 clones; about four fifths occur a single time. The ten largest account for about 6% of the sample.

The sample is drawn from a study of blood T cell repertoires in COVID-19 (dated by TCRdb to 2018 to 2021). Describing the broader study: The collaborator samples originated in the United States, Italy and Spain and spanned the acute and convalescent phases of COVID-19. The prospective study material was composed of cDNA or gDNA derived from T cells, B-cell-depleted T cells, or PBMCs. The dataset comprised deeply sampled blood TCRbeta repertoires from subjects exposed to, actively infected with, or recovered from COVID-19. The repertoires were made available in a free public database intended to serve as a resource for research on the immune response to SARS-CoV-2. The samples were drawn from two sources: the first 160 participants of the ongoing ImmuneRACE study, and fewer than 1,500 subjects contributed by 6 global collaborators. The sample metadata nearly always contained a de-identified subject ID, COVID-19 status, age in years and sex. Where available, HLA class I and class II types were obtained from metadata supplied by the sample provider rather than from assay-based typing. Results the study describes overall, beyond this receptor: The amount of clinical and demographic metadata varied by source and participant and was provided uncurated.

Whole blood was collected in K2EDTA tubes by collaborating institutions according to the institutions' own protocols. Collaborator samples were shipped for TCRbeta analysis as frozen whole blood, isolated PBMCs, or DNA extracted from either sample type. The source material was peripheral blood. The chain joins TRBV12-5 to TRBJ1-5, with TRBD1 as a weak D call on 5 bases. This receptor was identified in a human donor in a cohort sampled during active COVID-19. Here the CDR3 is given as CASGLAQGRQPQHF. The DNA sequence is given as TGTGCTAGTGGTTTAGCTCAGGGCCGTCAGCCCCAGCATTTT.